These 11 T cell receptor beta chains originate from one sample sequenced in a study of T cell responses to AZD1222 COVID-19 vaccine. Produced via immunoSEQ multiplex PCR; TCRdb's table is partial and in-frame only. This table holds approximately 46,000 clones, 60% to 85% found once. The sample in question was peripheral blood, obtained on day 0 of AZD1222 vaccination. The receptors stem from an adult in good health.

This rearrangement joins TRBV2 to TRBJ2-5; D perhaps matches TRBD1 (5 bases). V was clipped by 2 bases and J by 1 base, with 14 bases between them. CDR3 length: 16 amino acids. Germline CDR1 is SNHLY and CDR2 is FYNNEI. The CDR3 bases are TGTGCCAGCAGTGAATTAGGGGTTGTACTCCAAGAGACCCAGTACTTC. It yields the protein CASSELGVVLQETQYF.

The chain recombines TRBV18 with TRBJ2-7, with TRBD2 matching 7 bases. The V gene's germline CDR1 is KGHSH and CDR2 LQKENI. J gave up 0 bases and V 3 bases, and 2 bases lay outside the gene matches. The CDR3 length is 14 residues. The chain's CDR3 is CASSPSGASYEQYF. The DNA for the CDR3 is TGTGCCAGCTCACCGAGCGGGGCCTCCTACGAGCAGTACTTC.

This clone was counted between two and nine times. This rearrangement joins TRBV6-1 to TRBJ1-5; D gene unclear. The CDR3 runs to 12 residues. Germline CDR1 is MNHNS and CDR2 is SASEGT. Trimming removed 2 bases at V and 5 bases at J, with 4 bases between. The CDR3 sequence is CASSESYQPQHF. The CDR3 DNA is TGTGCCAGCAGTGAAAGCTATCAGCCCCAGCATTTT.

This chain connects TRBV5-4 to TRBJ1-1, with 11 positions matching TRBD1. Germline loops: CDR1 SGHNT, CDR2 YYREEE (reference sequence). The CDR3 has 15 amino acids. J was trimmed by 8 bases and V by 0 bases; bases with no gene match: 6. The CDR3 coding sequence is TGTGCCAGCAGCTTGGCCGGACAGGGGGCTCAGGAAGCTTTCTTT. Translation gives CASSLAGQGAQEAFF.

This clone showed up just a few times. The chain employs TRBV14 and TRBJ2-7; D is unclear. This CDR3 contains 13 residues. Trimming shortened V by 2 bases and J by 3 bases, and 8 bases separated the two germline ends. Per the germline V gene, CDR1 is SGHDN and CDR2 is FVKESK. The CDR3: CASSQWLNYEQYF. The CDR3 bases are TGTGCCAGCAGCCAATGGCTGAACTACGAGCAGTACTTC.

The V call is TRBV11-3, the J call TRBJ2-7; perhaps TRBD1 as D (5 bases). The CDR3 has 12 residues. V lost 5 bases and J 7 bases, leaving 12 bases between the germline ends. CDR1 is SGHNT and CDR2 is YENEEA in the germline V gene. CDR3 sequence (DNA): TGTGCCAGCAGCACTGACACAGGAGAGCAGTACTTC. Encoded protein: CASSTDTGEQYF.

The chain combines TRBV7-8 with TRBJ2-1; 8 bases line up with TRBD2. The germline V gene encodes CDR1 SGHVS and CDR2 FQNEAQ. The junction had 2 bases not matched to a gene; V was cut back by 5 bases and J by 2 bases. The CDR3 contains 14 residues. Written as DNA, the CDR3 is TGTGCCAGCAGCGTTAGCGGGACCTACAATGAGCAGTTCTTC. Translated: CASSVSGTYNEQFF. Variable domain in full (rest from reference TRBV7-8 and TRBJ2-1): GAGVSQSPRYKVAKRGQDVALRCDPISGHVSLFWYQQALGQGPEFLTYFQNEAQLDKSGLPSDRFFAERPEGSVSTLKIQRTQQEDSAVYLCASSVSGTYNEQFFGPGTRLTVL.

The chain recombines TRBV6-5 with TRBJ1-5; no definite D call. V dropped 5 bases and J dropped 5 bases, with 13 bases sitting between them. This CDR3 contains 14 residues. Germline values: CDR1 MNHEY, CDR2 SVGAGI. CDR3 in amino acids: CASSTPGSYQPQHF. CDR3 nucleotides: TGTGCCAGCAGTACCCCGGGATCCTATCAGCCCCAGCATTTT.

The V call is TRBV2, the J call TRBJ1-5; no clear D gene. V was trimmed by 4 bases and J by 4 bases, leaving 11 bases between them. The CDR3 extends over 14 amino acids. Germline CDR1 SNHLY, CDR2 FYNNEI. The CDR3 loop reads CASSGSAPNQPQHF. CDR3 DNA: TGTGCCAGCAGTGGGTCGGCGCCGAATCAGCCCCAGCATTTT.

V gene TRBV7-2 combines with J gene TRBJ1-6, with D hard to call. This CDR3 has 14 amino acids. Germline V gene sequence: CDR1 SGHTA, CDR2 FQGNSA. The V and J ends lost 5 bases and 7 bases respectively, with 12 bases between them. CDR3 DNA: TGTGCCAGCAGCCGGATCCTGGGCAATTCACCCCTCCACTTT. Translating gives CASSRILGNSPLHF.

Only one count was recorded for this clone. V usage is TRBV4-1 and J usage is TRBJ2-5, with no clear D. CDR1 is MGHRA and CDR2 is YSYEKL in the germline V gene. The V end lost 1 base, the J end lost 5 bases, and 8 bases lay between the germline ends. This CDR3 comprises 13 residues. As DNA, the CDR3 is TGCGCCAGCAGCCAAGTAATTGAGGAGACCCAGTACTTC. Its protein product is CASSQVIEETQYF.